The clone carrying this TCR beta chain has only a few counts. Its target is unknown. A single record per CDR3 protein comes from TCRdb applying MiXCR to the 5' RACE reads. This table holds 450,000 to 650,000 distinct CDR3 sequences, about 13% found once. The data belong to a study of T cells after yellow fever vaccination. General study results and limits: Subsequent booster samples again held most clones from primary vaccination (around 96% CD4, 85% to 90% CD8). A faster peak, day 5 versus 15, was reached by the weaker secondary response. Clonotypes shared by both compartments, CD4 and CD8, made up a small share.

The CDR3 runs to 14 residues. Trimming removed 5 bases from V and 5 bases from J, with 13 bases in between. Germline values: CDR1 KGHSH, CDR2 LQKENI. The receptor comes from a man under 40 who received the YFV17D yellow fever vaccine. This specimen was PBMCs, taken on the day of the yellow fever booster vaccination. The V call is TRBV18, the J call TRBJ1-5; D is unclear. The CDR3 spells CASSSRMLDQPQHF. The CDR3 coding sequence is TGTGCCAGCTCATCACGGATGTTAGATCAGCCCCAGCATTTT.